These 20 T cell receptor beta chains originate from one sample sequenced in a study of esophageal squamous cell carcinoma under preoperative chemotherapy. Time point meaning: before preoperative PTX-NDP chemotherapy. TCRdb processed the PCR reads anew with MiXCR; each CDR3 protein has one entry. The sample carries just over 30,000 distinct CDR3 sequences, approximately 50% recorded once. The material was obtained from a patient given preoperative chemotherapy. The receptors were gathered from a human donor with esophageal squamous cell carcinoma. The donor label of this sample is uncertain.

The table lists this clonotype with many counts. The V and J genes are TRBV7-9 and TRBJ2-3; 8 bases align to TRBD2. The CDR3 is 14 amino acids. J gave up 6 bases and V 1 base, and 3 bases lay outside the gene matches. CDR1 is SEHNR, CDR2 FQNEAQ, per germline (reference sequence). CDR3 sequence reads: CASSLGSGSDTQYF. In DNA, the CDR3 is TGTGCCAGCAGCTTAGGCAGCGGGAGCGATACGCAGTATTTT.

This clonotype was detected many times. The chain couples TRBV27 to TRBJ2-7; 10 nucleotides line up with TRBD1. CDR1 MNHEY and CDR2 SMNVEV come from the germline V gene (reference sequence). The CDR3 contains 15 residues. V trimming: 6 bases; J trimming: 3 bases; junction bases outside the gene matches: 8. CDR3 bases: TGTGCCAGCAGGGCGGAGACAGGGGGCTTCTACGAGCAGTACTTC. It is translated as CASRAETGGFYEQYF.

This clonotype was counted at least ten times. CDR3 DNA sequence: TGTGCCAGCAGTTTCTTACAGGGTAACGAGCAGTTCTTC. Protein: CASSFLQGNEQFF. V and J are TRBV6-5 and TRBJ2-1; possible D gene TRBD1, 6 bases. Trimming removed 4 bases from V and 10 bases from J, with 14 bases in between. The CDR3 runs to 13 residues. The germline V gene encodes CDR1 MNHEY and CDR2 SVGAGI.

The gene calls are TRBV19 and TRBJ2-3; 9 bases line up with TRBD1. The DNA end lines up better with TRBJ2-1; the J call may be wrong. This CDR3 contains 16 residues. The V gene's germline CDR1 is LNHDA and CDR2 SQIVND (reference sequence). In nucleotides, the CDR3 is TGTGCCAGTAGTCCTACAGGGGGCGCGGGTAGCAAGACCCAGTTCTTC. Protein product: CASSPTGGAGSKTQFF.

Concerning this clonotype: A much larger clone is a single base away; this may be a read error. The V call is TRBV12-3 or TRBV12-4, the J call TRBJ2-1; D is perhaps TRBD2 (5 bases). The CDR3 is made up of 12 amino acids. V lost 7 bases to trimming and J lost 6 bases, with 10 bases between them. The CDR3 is CASTERANEQFF. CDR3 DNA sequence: TGTGCCAGCACCGAGAGGGCCAATGAGCAGTTCTTC.

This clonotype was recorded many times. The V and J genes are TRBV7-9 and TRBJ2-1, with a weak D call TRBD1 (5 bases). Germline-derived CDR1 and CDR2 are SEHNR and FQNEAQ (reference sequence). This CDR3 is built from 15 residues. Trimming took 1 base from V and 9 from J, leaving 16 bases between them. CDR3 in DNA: TGTGCCAGCAGCTTAGGGCAGGGCGCTGTAATTGAGCAGTTCTTC. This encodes CASSLGQGAVIEQFF.

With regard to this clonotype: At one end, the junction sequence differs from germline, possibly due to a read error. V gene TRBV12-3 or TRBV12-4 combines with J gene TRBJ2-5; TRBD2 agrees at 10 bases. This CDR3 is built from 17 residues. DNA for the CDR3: TGTGCCAGCAGTGTGGTAGCGGGGGGCAGTGCCCAAGAGATCCAGTACTTC. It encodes CASSVVAGGSAQEIQYF.

The CDR3 DNA follows: TGTGCCAGCAGTTACTCGAGACCGCCGGAGACCCAGTACTTC. Translated: CASSYSRPPETQYF. J is TRBJ2-5 and V is TRBV6-5; D is ambiguous. The V gene's germline CDR1 is MNHEY and CDR2 SVGAGI. CDR3 length: 14 amino acids. The V gene lost 0 bases and the J gene lost 5 bases, with 10 bases spanning the gap.

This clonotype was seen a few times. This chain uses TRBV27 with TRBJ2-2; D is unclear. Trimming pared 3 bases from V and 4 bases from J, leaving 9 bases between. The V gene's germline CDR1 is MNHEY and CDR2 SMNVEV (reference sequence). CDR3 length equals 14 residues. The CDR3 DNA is TGTGCCAGCAGTTTTGGTCCCGGCACCGGGGAGCTGTTTTTT. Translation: CASSFGPGTGELFF.

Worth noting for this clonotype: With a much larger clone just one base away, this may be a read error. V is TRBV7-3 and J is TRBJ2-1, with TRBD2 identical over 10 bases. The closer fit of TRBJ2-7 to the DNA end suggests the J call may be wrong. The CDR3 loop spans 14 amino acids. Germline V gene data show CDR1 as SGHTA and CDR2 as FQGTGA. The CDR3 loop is CASSASGSLNEQYF. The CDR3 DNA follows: TGTGCCAGCAGCGCTAGCGGGAGTTTGAATGAGCAGTACTTC.

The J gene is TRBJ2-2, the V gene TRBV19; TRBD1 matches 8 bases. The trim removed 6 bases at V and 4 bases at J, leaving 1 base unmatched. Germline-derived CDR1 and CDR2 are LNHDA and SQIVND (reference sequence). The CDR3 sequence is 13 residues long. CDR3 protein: CASRDRVTGELFF. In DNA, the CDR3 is TGTGCCAGTAGGGACAGGGTCACCGGGGAGCTGTTTTTT.

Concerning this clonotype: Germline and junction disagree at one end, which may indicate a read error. The CDR3: CASSAGIGAGRTDTQYF. In nucleotides, the CDR3 is TGTGCCAGCAGCGCGGGGATCGGGGCTGGGAGGACAGATACGCAGTATTTC. V usage is TRBV7-2 and J usage is TRBJ2-3, with D perhaps TRBD1 or TRBD2 (6 bases each). This CDR3 spans 17 amino acids. Germline V gene lookup returns CDR1 SGHTA and CDR2 FQGNSA.

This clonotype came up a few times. The CDR3 sequence: CASSLPASGKEETQFF. The CDR3 bases are TGTGCCAGCAGCTTGCCAGCTAGCGGGAAAGAAGAGACCCAGTTCTTC. The chain employs TRBV5-4 and TRBJ2-1; the match to TRBD2 covers 9 bases. Trimming at V came to 1 base and at J to 13 bases, leaving 15 bases not matched to a gene. The germline gives CDR1 SGHNT, CDR2 YYREEE (reference sequence). The CDR3 extends over 16 amino acids.

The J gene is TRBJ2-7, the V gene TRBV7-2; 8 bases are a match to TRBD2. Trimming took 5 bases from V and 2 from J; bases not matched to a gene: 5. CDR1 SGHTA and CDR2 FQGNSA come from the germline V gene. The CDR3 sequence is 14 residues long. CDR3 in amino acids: CASSPLAGPYEQYF. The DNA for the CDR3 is TGTGCCAGCAGCCCGCTAGCGGGTCCCTACGAGCAGTACTTC. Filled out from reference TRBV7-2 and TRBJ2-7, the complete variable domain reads GAGVSQSPSNKVTEKGKDVELRCDPISGHTALYWYRQSLGQGLEFLIYFQGNSAPDKSGLPSDRFSAERTGGSVSTLTIQRTQQEDSAVYLCASSPLAGPYEQYFGPGTRLTVT.

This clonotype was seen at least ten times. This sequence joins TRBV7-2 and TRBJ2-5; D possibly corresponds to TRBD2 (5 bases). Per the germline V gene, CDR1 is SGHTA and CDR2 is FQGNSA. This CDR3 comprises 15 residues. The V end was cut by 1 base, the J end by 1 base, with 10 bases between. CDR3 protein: CASSLVGRPQETQYF. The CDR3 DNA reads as TGTGCCAGCAGCTTAGTGGGGAGACCCCAAGAGACCCAGTACTTC.

CDR3 region: CASSQELQPPADTQYF. CDR3 DNA: TGTGCCAGCAGCCAAGAGCTCCAACCACCGGCAGATACGCAGTATTTT. The genes are TRBV4-2 and TRBJ2-3, with D unclear. Germline CDR1 reads LGHNA; CDR2 reads YNFKEQ. CDR3 size: 16 residues. The germline V and J ends were trimmed by 0 bases and 4 bases, with 14 bases remaining between them.

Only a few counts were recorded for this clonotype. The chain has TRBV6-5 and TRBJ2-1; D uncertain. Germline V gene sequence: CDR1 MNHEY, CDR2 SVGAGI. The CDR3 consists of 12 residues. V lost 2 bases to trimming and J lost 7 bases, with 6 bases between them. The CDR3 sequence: CASSYEKNEQFF. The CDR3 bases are TGTGCCAGCAGTTACGAGAAAAATGAGCAGTTCTTC.

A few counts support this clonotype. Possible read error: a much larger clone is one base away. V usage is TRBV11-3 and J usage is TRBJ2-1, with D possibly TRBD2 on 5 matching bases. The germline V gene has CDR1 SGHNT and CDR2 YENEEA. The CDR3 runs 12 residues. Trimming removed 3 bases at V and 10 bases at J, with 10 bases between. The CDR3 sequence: CASSFTGNEQFF. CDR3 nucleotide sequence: TGTGCCAGCAGCTTTACGGGGAACGAGCAGTTCTTC. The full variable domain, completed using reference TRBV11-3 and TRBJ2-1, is EAGVVQSPRYKIIEKKQPVAFWCNPISGHNTLYWYLQNLGQGPELLIRYENEEAVDDSQLPKDRFSAERLKGVDSTLKIQPAELGDSAVYLCASSFTGNEQFFGPGTRLTVL.

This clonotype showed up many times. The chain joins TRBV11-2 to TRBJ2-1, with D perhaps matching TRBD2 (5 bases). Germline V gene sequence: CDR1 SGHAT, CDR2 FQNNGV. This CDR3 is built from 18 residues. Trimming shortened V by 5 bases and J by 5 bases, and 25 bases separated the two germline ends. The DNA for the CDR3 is TGTGCCAGCAGCCACCCGAATTTAGCGACTCCTGCCCACAATGAGCAGTTCTTC. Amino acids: CASSHPNLATPAHNEQFF.

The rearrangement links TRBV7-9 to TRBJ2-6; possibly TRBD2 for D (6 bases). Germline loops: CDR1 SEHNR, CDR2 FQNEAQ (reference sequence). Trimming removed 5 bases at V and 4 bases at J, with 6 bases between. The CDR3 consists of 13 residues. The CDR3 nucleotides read TGTGCCAGCAGCCGGGAGGGGGCCAACGTCCTGACTTTC. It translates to CASSREGANVLTF. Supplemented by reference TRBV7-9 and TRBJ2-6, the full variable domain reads DTGVSQNPRHKITKRGQNVTFRCDPISEHNRLYWYRQTLGQGPEFLTYFQNEAQLEKSRLLSDRFSAERPKGSFSTLEIQRTEQGDSAMYLCASSREGANVLTFGAGSRLTVL.